Given below is one TCR beta chain in context. This sample was included in a study of T cell responses to AZD1222 COVID-19 vaccine. Measured with immunoSEQ multiplex PCR; TCRdb has only the in-frame clones, and not every one. The sample has approximately 270,000 clones, around 93% seen once; the top ten hold about 0.5%. V was clipped by 5 bases and J by 7 bases; unmatched bases: 7. This CDR3 spans 15 amino acids. The V gene's germline CDR1 is SGHTA and CDR2 FQGNSA. Here the sequenced sample was peripheral blood, taken 28 days after the second AZD1222 dose. V and J are TRBV7-2 and TRBJ1-6, with 8 positions matching TRBD1. The receptor's source is an adult who received the AZD1222 COVID-19 vaccine. This CDR3 reads CASSPRTGMNSPLHF. CDR3 DNA: TGTGCCAGCAGCCCCCGGACAGGGATGAATTCACCCCTCCACTTT.